This T cell receptor (beta chain) was sequenced during a study of cytomegalovirus exposure and HLA in healthy donors. A note on this clone: Its antigen is not known.

Trimming removed 8 bases from V and 5 bases from J; junction bases left unmatched: 6. This CDR3 is built from 15 residues. General study results and limits: A few of the chains that were CMV-associated were confirmed in vitro to be specific for CMV antigens.

The PCR employed 60 Vbeta primers together with 13 Jbeta primers. The authors' processing: In a later analysis, the count reached some 83 million unique TCR beta chains, with roughly 12 million shared. Data came from immunoSEQ multiplex PCR; TCRdb stores just in-frame clones and leaves some out. V and J calls and clone size come straight from that table; D and trimming were deduced from the DNA. The sample yields 160,000 or so clones, 70% to 85% seen once. The source material was PBMCs. This chain joins TRBV6-7 and TRBJ2-2; 12 bases map to TRBD2. TRBV6-7 is placed among ORFs of uncertain function. This TCR derives from a man aged 40-49 years in good health and CMV-seronegative. The CDR3 sequence: CASAASGRATGELFF. The CDR3 DNA sequence: TGTGCCAGCGCCGCTAGCGGGAGGGCAACCGGGGAGCTGTTTTTT.